The 17 T cell receptor beta chains in this list originate from one sample, sequenced in a study of CD8 T cells in ankylosing spondylitis. TCRdb fed the 5' RACE reads into MiXCR, producing one record per CDR3 protein. The sample contains approximately 150,000 distinct CDR3 sequences, around 8.9% of which appear only once. The sequenced material came from blood, either unsorted or a sorted T cell fraction (not recorded which). The source of these receptors is a female donor with ankylosing spondylitis or in good health (not recorded which).

This clonotype was counted between two and nine times. The rearrangement joins TRBV27 to TRBJ2-7, with TRBD2 identical over 11 bases. The germline gives CDR1 MNHEY, CDR2 SMNVEV (reference sequence). The CDR3 is 18 residues long. The V and J ends lost 3 bases and 4 bases, in that order; junction bases with no gene match: 14. DNA for the CDR3: TGTGCCAGCAGTTTCCCGAACCCCATAGCGGGAGGGCCGTACGAGCAGTACTTC. It codes for CASSFPNPIAGGPYEQYF.

This clonotype was observed a few times. The chain recombines TRBV27 with TRBJ1-6; D unresolved. V dropped 2 bases and J dropped 9 bases, with 11 bases sitting between them. This CDR3 is built from 14 residues. Germline V gives CDR1 MNHEY, CDR2 SMNVEV (reference sequence). The CDR3 DNA is TGTGCCAGCAGTTTACGAGGGTCGGGTTCACCCCTCCACTTT. This gives the protein CASSLRGSGSPLHF.

This clonotype was seen a handful of times. The chain couples TRBV9 to TRBJ2-2; weak D call: TRBD1 (6 bases). The CDR3 is made up of 16 amino acids. The V end lost 0 bases, the J end lost 1 base, and 10 bases lay between the germline ends. CDR1 is SGDLS and CDR2 is YYNGEE in the germline V gene. The CDR3 reads CASSVARTENTGELFF. CDR3 sequence (DNA): TGTGCCAGCAGCGTAGCGAGGACAGAGAACACCGGGGAGCTGTTTTTT.

This clonotype has ten or more counts. The genes are TRBV9 and TRBJ1-2; D is unclear. The length of the CDR3 is 11 residues. Trimming left V 3 bases short and J 6 bases short, with 6 bases between. Per germline, CDR1 SGDLS and CDR2 YYNGEE. The chain's CDR3 is CASSEGNGYTF. Written as DNA, the CDR3 is TGTGCCAGCAGCGAAGGGAATGGCTACACCTTC.

This clonotype came up a few times. The V call is TRBV7-6, the J call TRBJ2-1; the D gene is possibly TRBD2 (5 bases). CDR3 length equals 14 residues. The V and J ends lost 5 bases and 6 bases respectively, with 14 bases between them. Per germline, CDR1 SGHVS and CDR2 FNYEAQ. In DNA, the CDR3 is TGTGCCAGCAGCCCTAACAGCGGCCCCAATGAGCAGTTCTTC. Translating it yields CASSPNSGPNEQFF.

This clonotype was seen at least ten times. V and J are TRBV29-1 and TRBJ2-1; 11 bases align to TRBD2. The ends lost 6 bases at V and 8 bases at J; junction bases unmatched: 9. The CDR3 is made up of 14 amino acids. Germline V gene sequence: CDR1 SQVTM, CDR2 ANQGSEA. The CDR3 sequence: CSVAGTSGRDEQFF. The CDR3 region has the DNA TGCAGCGTGGCTGGGACTAGCGGAAGGGATGAGCAGTTCTTC.

This clonotype appeared a few times. This chain uses TRBV20-1 with TRBJ2-7; the D is unclear. The V gene's germline CDR1 is DFQATT and CDR2 SNEGSKA (reference sequence). V was cut by 4 bases and J by 0 bases, with 10 bases left in between. The CDR3 consists of 13 residues. This CDR3 reads CSAKADYSYEQYF. The CDR3 DNA is TGCAGTGCTAAGGCGGATTACTCCTACGAGCAGTACTTC.

Many counts were recorded for this clonotype. At one end, the junction sequence differs from germline, possibly due to a read error. This chain connects TRBV7-9 to TRBJ2-7; a weak D match, TRBD2 (5 bases). Per the germline V gene, CDR1 is SEHNR and CDR2 is FQNEAQ (reference sequence). The CDR3 loop spans 14 amino acids. The CDR3 nucleotides are TGTGCCAGCAGCTTAGACGCGGGTTGGCTTAAGGCGCACTTC. Translation gives CASSLDAGWLKAHF. The entire variable domain, with the rest obtained from reference TRBV7-9 and TRBJ2-7, is as follows: DTGVSQNPRHKITKRGQNVTFRCDPISEHNRLYWYRQTLGQGPEFLTYFQNEAQLEKSRLLSDRFSAERPKGSFSTLEIQRTEQGDSAMYLCASSLDAGWLKAHFGPGTRLTVT.

This clonotype was recorded at least ten times. The rearrangement joins TRBV6-1 to TRBJ2-1, with TRBD2 matching over 8 bases. CDR3 length: 17 residues. With V trimmed by 6 bases and J by 7 bases, 17 bases remained unmatched. Germline CDR1 reads MNHNS; CDR2 reads SASEGT. The CDR3 is CASSPYRGGSGGNEQFF. CDR3 DNA sequence: TGTGCCAGCAGCCCCTACCGAGGGGGGTCGGGGGGGAATGAGCAGTTCTTC.

This clonotype was detected a few times. The chain links TRBV2 to TRBJ1-3, with a possible D match to TRBD1 (6 bases). The CDR3 covers 15 residues. V lost 11 bases and J 0 bases, leaving 17 bases between the germline ends. Germline CDR1 reads SNHLY; CDR2 reads FYNNEI. CDR3 sequence reads: CACPGTTSSGNTIYF. CDR3 in DNA: TGTGCCTGTCCCGGGACAACGAGCTCTGGAAACACCATATATTTT.

The chain is built from TRBV15 and TRBJ1-1; TRBD1 aligns across 8 bases. V dropped 5 bases and J dropped 11; count of bases not matched to a gene: 10. The germline CDR1 and CDR2 sequences are LNHNV and YYDKDF (reference sequence). The CDR3 contains 13 residues. The CDR3 region has the DNA TGTGCCACCAGCGCTGGCTTGACAGGGGACGCTTTCTTT. As protein: CATSAGLTGDAFF.

This clonotype has more than one count but fewer than ten. This rearrangement joins TRBV24-1 to TRBJ2-2; D gene unclear. The CDR3 covers 11 residues. CDR1 KGHDR and CDR2 SFDVKD come from the germline V gene. The V end lost 8 bases, the J end lost 6 bases, and 6 bases lay between the germline ends. CDR3 DNA sequence: TGTGCCACCAAGGTCCCCGGGGAGCTGTTTTTT. It yields the protein CATKVPGELFF.

This clonotype was recorded a few times. The J gene is TRBJ2-3, the V gene TRBV5-6; 8 bases are a match to TRBD2. Germline values: CDR1 SGHDT, CDR2 YYEEEE. Losses at the gene ends were 3 bases for V and 2 bases for J; bases not matched to a gene: 8. CDR3 length equals 16 residues. CDR3 in DNA: TGTGCCAGCAGCTGGCAGCGAGCGGGAGACACAGATACGCAGTATTTT. This sequence encodes CASSWQRAGDTDTQYF.

V gene TRBV5-6 combines with J gene TRBJ2-7; TRBD2 is a possible D gene (5 bases). The CDR3 is 14 residues long. Germline assignment: CDR1 SGHDT and CDR2 YYEEEE. V lost 2 bases, J lost 2 bases, and 11 bases lay in between. CDR3 protein: CASSLADVAYEQYF. The CDR3 nucleotides read TGTGCCAGCAGCTTAGCGGACGTAGCCTACGAGCAGTACTTC. The full variable domain, its missing parts supplied by reference TRBV5-6 and TRBJ2-7, is DAGVTQSPTHLIKTRGQQVTLRCSPKSGHDTVSWYQQALGQGPQFIFQYYEEEERQRGNFPDRFSGHQFPNYSSELNVNALLLGDSALYLCASSLADVAYEQYFGPGTRLTVT.

This clonotype was seen more than once but under ten times. The V call is TRBV30, the J call TRBJ2-1; maybe TRBD2 (5 bases). This CDR3 is built from 13 residues. Germline V gives CDR1 GTSNPN, CDR2 SVGIG (reference sequence). Trimming took off 2 bases at V and 4 bases at J, with 9 bases between the two ends. The CDR3: CAWSKSGYNEQFF. The CDR3 region has the DNA TGTGCCTGGAGTAAAAGCGGTTACAATGAGCAGTTCTTC.

V and J are TRBV9 and TRBJ2-1; D might be TRBD1 (7 bases). There are 17 residues in the CDR3. The germline V gene encodes CDR1 SGDLS and CDR2 YYNGEE. Between the trimmed V and J ends, which lost 4 bases and 9 bases, there was a span of 26 bases. Written as DNA, the CDR3 is TGTGCCAGCAGCCCCAGCCCGACAGGGACTGGGGGGAGTGAGCAGTTCTTC. The encoded protein is CASSPSPTGTGGSEQFF.

The chain couples TRBV27 to TRBJ2-1; a weak D match, TRBD2 (6 bases). This CDR3 contains 13 residues. Trimming shortened V by 10 bases and J by 5 bases, and 15 bases separated the two germline ends. CDR1 is MNHEY and CDR2 is SMNVEV in the germline V gene (reference sequence). CDR3 nucleotides: TGTGCCACCAGCCGGTCGGGGGACAATGAGCAGTTCTTC. Its protein product is CATSRSGDNEQFF.